This T cell receptor beta chain derives from a study of T cell responses to AZD1222 COVID-19 vaccine. Profiled with immunoSEQ multiplex PCR; TCRdb holds only in-frame clones, not every one. The sample holds 150,000 or so clones, around 93% seen once. This CDR3 is 14 amino acids long. CDR1 and CDR2 from the germline V gene are LGHDT and YNNKEL (reference sequence). Trimming removed 4 bases at V and 5 bases at J, with 13 bases between. The receptor was derived from an adult who received the AZD1222 COVID-19 vaccine. J is TRBJ2-3 and V is TRBV3-1 (or the pseudogene TRBV3-2); a weak D match, TRBD2 (6 bases). Sequencing was performed on peripheral blood, taken 28 days after the second AZD1222 dose. This CDR3 is CASSLDPGEDTQYF. CDR3 sequence (DNA): TGTGCCAGCAGCCTGGACCCGGGGGAAGATACGCAGTATTTT.